This T cell receptor beta chain was found in a study of blood T cell repertoires in COVID-19. Study details: The origin of the acute and convalescent COVID-19 samples was the United States, Italy and Spain. The cDNA or gDNA used as material had been derived from T cells, B-cell-depleted T cells, or PBMCs.

Authors' processing steps: Nucleated cell number was recorded as an estimate derived from reference gene primer amplification. Profiling relied on immunoSEQ multiplex PCR, and the TCRdb table lists in-frame clones only, not all of them. That table gives V, J and clone size, and the DNA gave D and trimming. The sample has fewer than 350,000 clones, 65% to 90% seen once. V was pared by 6 bases and J by 0 bases, with 12 bases between. The CDR3 has 15 residues. From germline, CDR1 is KGHSH and CDR2 LQKENI. The chain employs TRBV18 and TRBJ1-3, with unresolved D. Sequencing used peripheral blood. The TCR sequence derives from a human donor in a cohort sampled during active COVID-19. CDR3 sequence: CASSPSKVSGNTIYF. The CDR3, as DNA: TGTGCCAGCTCGCCTAGTAAGGTCTCTGGAAACACCATATATTTT.